The 24 T cell receptor beta chains below were found in one sample sequenced in a study of cytomegalovirus exposure and HLA in healthy donors. Primers: 60 Vbeta forward and 13 Jbeta reverse. Produced via immunoSEQ multiplex PCR; TCRdb's table is partial and in-frame only. The sample comprises 120,000 to 150,000 clones, 64% of which are singletons, and roughly 3.1% rests with the top ten. Sequencing was performed on PBMCs. All receptors derive from a woman aged 25 to 39 in good health and CMV-seropositive.

The chain uses TRBV30 and TRBJ2-4, with D perhaps matching TRBD2 (6 bases). The V and J ends lost 2 bases and 1 base respectively, with 18 bases between them. CDR1 and CDR2 from the germline V gene are GTSNPN and SVGIG (reference sequence). The CDR3 covers 17 residues. CDR3 nucleotides: TGTGCCTGGAGTCCGGAGGGGTTTTGGGGGGCCAAAAACATTCAGTACTTC. Translating gives CAWSPEGFWGAKNIQYF.

The chain recombines TRBV6-5 with TRBJ1-5, with 7 bases lining up with TRBD1. The V and J ends lost 5 bases and 7 bases, in that order; junction bases with no gene match: 5. The germline CDR1 and CDR2 sequences are MNHEY and SVGAGI. There are 13 residues in the CDR3. The CDR3 region has the DNA TGTGCCAGCAGTACACAGGGGAACCAGCCCCAGCATTTT. Translated: CASSTQGNQPQHF.

The rearrangement links TRBV2 to TRBJ1-5; tentatively, D is TRBD1 (6 bases). The V end was cut by 6 bases, the J end by 6 bases, with 15 bases between. The CDR3 consists of 14 residues. The germline CDR1 and CDR2 sequences are SNHLY and FYNNEI. CDR3 in DNA: TGTGCCAGCAGCCTTGCGGGGGCGGGTCAGCCCCAGCATTTT. It yields the protein CASSLAGAGQPQHF.

V and J are TRBV5-1 and TRBJ2-5, with TRBD2 matching over 13 bases. J lost 3 bases, V lost 4 bases, and 6 bases had no gene match. The CDR3 has 16 amino acids. Per the germline V gene, CDR1 is SGHRS and CDR2 is YFSETQ. The CDR3 protein is CASSLGLAGKEETQYF. CDR3 in DNA: TGCGCCAGCAGCCTGGGACTAGCGGGGAAAGAAGAGACCCAGTACTTC.

The V call is TRBV7-9, the J call TRBJ1-3; D may be TRBD1 (6 bases). The CDR3 covers 16 residues. From germline, CDR1 is SEHNR and CDR2 FQNEAQ (reference sequence). V shed 2 bases and J shed 0 bases, with 11 bases lying between them. The CDR3 spells CASSLRTANSGNTIYF. As DNA, the CDR3 is TGTGCCAGCAGCTTACGGACAGCGAACTCTGGAAACACCATATATTTT.

This clone was counted a few times. This CDR3 is CASATWTGGYQPQHF. CDR3 coding DNA: TGTGCCAGCGCCACTTGGACAGGGGGATATCAGCCCCAGCATTTT. The chain recombines TRBV28 with TRBJ1-5, with 10 bases identical to TRBD1. V dropped 8 bases and J dropped 5; count of bases not matched to a gene: 9. The CDR3 has 15 amino acids. From germline, CDR1 is MDHEN and CDR2 SYDVKM.

The CDR3 protein is CASRDRGLGEQYF. CDR3 coding DNA: TGTGCCAGCCGAGACAGGGGGCTCGGCGAGCAGTACTTC. V and J are TRBV6-6 and TRBJ2-7; TRBD1 matches at 10 bases. The CDR3 covers 13 residues. V lost 8 bases and J lost 6; bases outside the gene matches: 7. Germline V lookup: CDR1 MNHNY, CDR2 SVGAGI (reference sequence).

The CDR3 nucleotides read TGCGCCAGCAGCTTGGTGGTAGACACCGGGGAGCTGTTTTTT. Protein: CASSLVVDTGELFF. The V gene is TRBV5-1, the J gene TRBJ2-2; D not certain. CDR1 SGHRS and CDR2 YFSETQ come from the germline V gene. This CDR3 has 14 amino acids. The V gene lost 0 bases and the J gene lost 3 bases, with 6 bases spanning the gap. The variable domain in full, completed from reference TRBV5-1 and TRBJ2-2, reads KAGVTQTPRYLIKTRGQQVTLSCSPISGHRSVSWYQQTPGQGLQFLFEYFSETQRNKGNFPGRFSGRQFSNSRSEMNVSTLELGDSALYLCASSLVVDTGELFFGEGSRLTVL.

V and J are TRBV6-5 and TRBJ1-5; possible D gene TRBD1, 5 bases. This CDR3 contains 16 residues. Per germline, CDR1 MNHEY and CDR2 SVGAGI. The germline V and J ends were trimmed by 0 bases and 3 bases, with 12 bases remaining between them. DNA of the CDR3: TGTGCCAGCAGTTACTCGACGCCGGGGGTCAATCAGCCCCAGCATTTT. Protein product: CASSYSTPGVNQPQHF.

This clone was seen once. The chain couples TRBV6-5 to TRBJ1-2; D not certain. The germline V gene encodes CDR1 MNHEY and CDR2 SVGAGI. The V end was cut by 6 bases, the J end by 0 bases, with 11 bases between. The CDR3 is made up of 14 amino acids. In DNA form, the CDR3 reads TGTGCCAGCAGGACCTTGGGCCCTAACTATGGCTACACCTTC. It specifies CASRTLGPNYGYTF.

The rearrangement joins TRBV28 to TRBJ2-7; TRBD2 might be the D (6 bases). V was pared by 6 bases and J by 6 bases, with 18 bases between. The germline gives CDR1 MDHEN, CDR2 SYDVKM. This CDR3 contains 14 residues. In nucleotides, the CDR3 is TGTGCCAGCAGCACTGCGGGCCCCGGGGGCGAGCAGTACTTC. It yields the protein CASSTAGPGGEQYF. Full variable domain (missing parts from reference TRBV28 and TRBJ2-7): DVKVTQSSRYLVKRTGEKVFLECVQDMDHENMFWYRQDPGLGLRLIYFSYDVKMKEKGDIPEGYSVSREKKERFSLILESASTNQTSMYLCASSTAGPGGEQYFGPGTRLTVT.

This clone has more than one count but fewer than ten. The chain uses TRBV7-9 and TRBJ1-4; D gene unclear. V lost 2 bases, J lost 8 bases, and 15 bases lay in between. The CDR3 loop spans 15 amino acids. Germline loops: CDR1 SEHNR, CDR2 FQNEAQ (reference sequence). CDR3 in DNA: TGTGCCAGCAGCTTACGCGTTGCTGTGGAGGAAAAACTGTTTTTT. Translating it yields CASSLRVAVEEKLFF.

The rearrangement joins TRBV9 to TRBJ2-1; a weak D match, TRBD2 (5 bases). This CDR3 spans 14 amino acids. Germline CDR1 and CDR2: SGDLS and YYNGEE. The ends were cut back, 4 bases at V and 8 bases at J, with 16 bases in the middle. The CDR3 loop is CASSPRRNGDEQFF. The CDR3 DNA reads TGTGCCAGCAGCCCGCGTAGGAACGGGGATGAGCAGTTCTTC.

The chain is built from TRBV11-2 and TRBJ2-1; 9 bases are shared with TRBD1. V lost 6 bases, J lost 10 bases, and 4 bases stayed unmatched. Looked up from germline, CDR1 is SGHAT and CDR2 is FQNNGV. This CDR3 spans 12 amino acids. For the CDR3, the DNA is TGTGCCAGCAGAGACAGGGGGAAGGAGCAGTTCTTC. Protein: CASRDRGKEQFF.

This rearrangement joins TRBV13 to TRBJ1-1; D remains unclear. The CDR3 runs to 14 residues. V gave up 5 bases and J gave up 1 base, with 11 bases separating them. The V gene's germline CDR1 is PRHDT and CDR2 FYEKMQ (reference sequence). In nucleotides, the CDR3 is TGTGCCAGCAGCGAGGAACCCCCGAACACTGAAGCTTTCTTT. It codes for CASSEEPPNTEAFF.

This clone appeared a few times. The chain recombines TRBV6-1 with TRBJ1-4; 9 bases line up with TRBD1. CDR3 size: 14 residues. Germline CDR1 reads MNHNS; CDR2 reads SASEGT. J lost 8 bases, V lost 8 bases, and 9 bases had no gene match. The CDR3 sequence: CASSWDRVNEKLFF. In DNA form, the CDR3 reads TGTGCCAGCTCTTGGGACAGGGTAAACGAAAAACTGTTTTTT.

The chain couples TRBV28 to TRBJ1-1; D gene unclear. V was pared by 5 bases and J by 6 bases, with 13 bases between. The germline CDR1 and CDR2 sequences are MDHEN and SYDVKM. This CDR3 has 13 amino acids. The CDR3 bases are TGTGCCAGCAGTGCAACTGGAGGGTCTGAAGCTTTCTTT. Protein: CASSATGGSEAFF.

This clone has only a few counts. Other nucleotide sequences in the sample specify the same CDR3. The V call is TRBV6-5, the J call TRBJ2-3; TRBD1 agrees at 8 bases. Trimming took 6 bases from V and 1 from J; bases not matched to a gene: 0. The CDR3 sequence is 13 residues long. CDR1 and CDR2 (germline): MNHEY, SVGAGI. This CDR3 reads CASRTGGTDTQYF. In nucleotides, the CDR3 is TGTGCCAGCAGGACAGGGGGCACAGATACGCAGTATTTT.

The chain uses TRBV29-1 and TRBJ2-1; 15 positions match TRBD2. The CDR3 length is 17 residues. Germline CDR1 and CDR2: SQVTM and ANQGSEA. V shed 6 bases, J shed 0 bases, and the junction held 6 bases outside the gene matches. CDR3 in DNA: TGCAGCGTCCTAGGGACTAGCGGGAGGAGCTCCTACAATGAGCAGTTCTTC. This gives the protein CSVLGTSGRSSYNEQFF.

The chain employs TRBV29-1 and TRBJ1-1; 11 bases match TRBD1. V trimming: 6 bases; J trimming: 6 bases; junction bases outside the gene matches: 6. The CDR3 length is 13 residues. In germline, CDR1 is SQVTM, CDR2 ANQGSEA. CDR3 sequence reads: CSVQDRGRAEAFF. In DNA form, the CDR3 reads TGCAGCGTGCAGGACAGGGGGCGGGCTGAAGCTTTCTTT. Filled out from reference TRBV29-1 and TRBJ1-1, the complete variable domain reads SAVISQKPSRDICQRGTSLTIQCQVDSQVTMMFWYRQQPGQSLTLIATANQGSEATYESGFVIDKFPISRPNLTFSTLTVSNMSPEDSSIYLCSVQDRGRAEAFFGQGTRLTVV.

The CDR3 nucleotides are TGTGCCAGCAGCTGGGGGGGGGACAGGGGAGTCCACGAGCAGTACTTC. Translated: CASSWGGDRGVHEQYF. The rearrangement joins TRBV5-4 to TRBJ2-7; 10 nucleotides agree with TRBD1. CDR3 length: 16 residues. CDR1 SGHNT and CDR2 YYREEE come from the germline V gene (reference sequence). Trimming took 3 bases from V and 5 from J; bases not matched to a gene: 11.

This chain's CDR3 is CASSIGGNQPQHF. Written as DNA, the CDR3 is TGTGCCAGCAGTATCGGGGGCAATCAGCCCCAGCATTTT. This chain links TRBV7-9 with TRBJ1-5; D is ambiguous. The germline gives CDR1 SEHNR, CDR2 FQNEAQ (reference sequence). V was pared by 6 bases and J by 2 bases, with 8 bases between. The CDR3 sequence is 13 residues long.

CDR3 sequence: CASTDRGDTEAFF. The CDR3, as DNA: TGTGCCAGCACGGACAGGGGGGACACTGAAGCTTTCTTT. The genes are TRBV6-6 and TRBJ1-1, with 10 bases lining up with TRBD1. Germline CDR1 reads MNHNY; CDR2 reads SVGAGI (reference sequence). CDR3 length: 13 residues. The J segment lost 3 bases and the V segment lost 7 bases, leaving 2 bases of the junction unmatched.

The chain couples TRBV28 to TRBJ1-3; 7 nucleotides align to TRBD1. This CDR3 is 13 amino acids long. With 6 bases clipped from V and 1 base from J, the junction kept 0 bases outside the gene matches. Germline V lookup: CDR1 MDHEN, CDR2 SYDVKM. CDR3 coding DNA: TGTGCCAGCAGGACAGGGTCTGGAAACACCATATATTTT. Protein product: CASRTGSGNTIYF.